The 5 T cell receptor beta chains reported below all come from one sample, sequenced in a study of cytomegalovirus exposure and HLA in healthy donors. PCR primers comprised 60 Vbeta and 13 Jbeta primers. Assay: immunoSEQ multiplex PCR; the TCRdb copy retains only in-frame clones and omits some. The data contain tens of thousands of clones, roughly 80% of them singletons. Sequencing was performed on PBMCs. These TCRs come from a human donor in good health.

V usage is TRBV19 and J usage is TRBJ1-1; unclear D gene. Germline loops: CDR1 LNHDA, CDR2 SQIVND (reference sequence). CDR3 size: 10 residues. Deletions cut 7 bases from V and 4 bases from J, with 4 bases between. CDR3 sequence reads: CASTGTEAFF. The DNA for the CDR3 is TGTGCCAGTACCGGCACTGAAGCTTTCTTT.

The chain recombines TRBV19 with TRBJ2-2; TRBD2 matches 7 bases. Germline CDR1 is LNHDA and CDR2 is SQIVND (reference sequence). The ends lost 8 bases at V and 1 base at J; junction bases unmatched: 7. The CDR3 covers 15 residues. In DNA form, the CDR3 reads TGTGCCAGTTTTCAGGGCGGGGGGAACACCGGGGAGCTGTTTTTT. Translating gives CASFQGGGNTGELFF.

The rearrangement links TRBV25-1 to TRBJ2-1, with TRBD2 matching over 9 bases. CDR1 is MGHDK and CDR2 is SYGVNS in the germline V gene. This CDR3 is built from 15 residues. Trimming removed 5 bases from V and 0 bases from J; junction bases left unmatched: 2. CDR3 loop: CASSSTSGSYNEQFF. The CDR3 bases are TGTGCCAGCAGTTCGACTAGCGGCTCCTACAATGAGCAGTTCTTC. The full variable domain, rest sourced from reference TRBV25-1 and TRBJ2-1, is EADIYQTPRYLVIGTGKKITLECSQTMGHDKMYWYQQDPGMELHLIHYSYGVNSTEKGDLSSESTVSRIRTEHFPLTLESARPSHTSQYLCASSSTSGSYNEQFFGPGTRLTVL.

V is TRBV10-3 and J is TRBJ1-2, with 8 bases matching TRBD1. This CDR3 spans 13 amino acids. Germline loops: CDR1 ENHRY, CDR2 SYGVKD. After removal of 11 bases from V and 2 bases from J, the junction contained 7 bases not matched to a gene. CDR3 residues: CASRTGRNYGYTF. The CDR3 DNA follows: TGTGCCTCCCGGACAGGGCGGAACTATGGCTACACCTTC.

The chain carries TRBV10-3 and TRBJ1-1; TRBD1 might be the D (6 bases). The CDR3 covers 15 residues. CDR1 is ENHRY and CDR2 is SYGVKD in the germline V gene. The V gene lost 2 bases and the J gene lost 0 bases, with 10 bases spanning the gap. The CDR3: CAISEGTTVNTEAFF. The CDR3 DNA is TGTGCCATCAGTGAGGGGACAACCGTGAACACTGAAGCTTTCTTT.